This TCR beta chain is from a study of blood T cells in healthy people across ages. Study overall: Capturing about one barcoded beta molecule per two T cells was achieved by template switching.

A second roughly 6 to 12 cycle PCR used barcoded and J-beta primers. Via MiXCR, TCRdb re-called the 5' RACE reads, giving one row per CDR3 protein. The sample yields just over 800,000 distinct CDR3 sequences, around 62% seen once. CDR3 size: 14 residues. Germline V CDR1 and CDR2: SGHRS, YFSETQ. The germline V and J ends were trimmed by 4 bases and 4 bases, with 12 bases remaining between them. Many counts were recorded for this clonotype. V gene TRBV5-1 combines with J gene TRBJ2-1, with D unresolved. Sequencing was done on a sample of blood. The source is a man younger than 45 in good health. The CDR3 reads CASSPGGVYNEQFF. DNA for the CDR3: TGCGCCAGCAGCCCGGGCGGAGTTTACAATGAGCAGTTCTTC.